This T cell receptor (beta chain) was sequenced during a study of CD8+ T cells in alopecia areata. Study summary: Once tofacitinib had been taken for 6 to 18 months, 6 months off drug followed. Findings and caveats of the study: Significant decreases in scalp clonality and expanded CD8+ clones followed tofacitinib treatment. Numerous expanded lesional clones remained in scalp and blood during tofacitinib. Against the mouse data, patients shared TCRs less clearly, possibly for HLA reasons.

Germline-derived CDR1 and CDR2 are SEHNR and FQNEAQ (reference sequence). The CDR3 runs 16 residues. In each case, RNA was isolated and then reverse transcribed into cDNA as the sequencing template. Only in-frame clones appear in the TCRdb table, and some are missing; sequencing was by immunoSEQ multiplex PCR. The top ten hold almost 0.5% of the sample, which has fewer than 250,000 clones, about two fifths seen once. Regarding treatment: oral pan-JAK inhibitor, 5-10 mg twice daily. Comments on this clone: Its antigen remains unknown.

The chain recombines TRBV7-9 with TRBJ2-5, with a weak D call TRBD2 (6 bases). The J call may be incorrect, as the DNA end agrees better with TRBJ2-7. This sequence originates from a human donor with alopecia areata. The sample here was CD4+ T cells sorted from blood, taken at approximately week 30, from a patient treated with tofacitinib. CDR3 loop: CASSLALARGFHEQYF. CDR3 nucleotides: TGTGCCAGCAGCTTAGCACTAGCTCGGGGATTCCACGAGCAGTACTTC.